These 4 T cell receptor beta chains originate from one sample sequenced in a study of blood T cell repertoires in COVID-19. Assay used: immunoSEQ multiplex PCR; TCRdb lists only in-frame clones, some missing. The sample holds 95,000 to 150,000 clones; approximately 85% are singletons and the top ten take around 3.3%. Sequencing input: peripheral blood. The receptors shown here come from an elderly woman with COVID-19, enrolled during active disease.

The rearrangement joins TRBV12-3 or TRBV12-4 to TRBJ1-3; D remains ambiguous. V gave up 8 bases and J gave up 0 bases, with 5 bases separating them. The CDR3 extends over 12 amino acids. CDR3 DNA: TGTGCCAGCCGGGTCTCTGGAAACACCATATATTTT. Translated: CASRVSGNTIYF.

V gene TRBV3-1 (or the pseudogene TRBV3-2) combines with J gene TRBJ1-1; 12 bases fit TRBD1. The J segment lost 6 bases and the V segment lost 5 bases, leaving 4 bases of the junction unmatched. This CDR3 is built from 14 residues. Germline V gives CDR1 LGHDT, CDR2 YNNKEL (reference sequence). CDR3 nucleotide sequence: TGTGCCAGCAGCAGGGGACAGGGGGCCTCTGAAGCTTTCTTT. Translating it yields CASSRGQGASEAFF.

The J gene is TRBJ2-5, the V gene TRBV6-1; 9 bases are a match to TRBD2. The CDR3 length is 13 residues. Trimming took 1 base from V and 7 from J; bases not matched to a gene: 1. Per germline, CDR1 MNHNS and CDR2 SASEGT. CDR3 DNA sequence: TGTGCCAGCAGTGAAGGGACTAGCGTGACCCAGTACTTC. Its protein is CASSEGTSVTQYF.

As regards this clone: The same CDR3 can be traced to other DNA sequences in this sample. J is TRBJ1-2 and V is TRBV19, with 7 bases matching TRBD1. The CDR3 has 13 amino acids. Germline V gene sequence: CDR1 LNHDA, CDR2 SQIVND (reference sequence). After removal of 5 bases from V and 4 bases from J, the junction contained 4 bases not matched to a gene. The CDR3 here is CASSLTGVYGYTF. The CDR3 DNA is TGTGCCAGTAGTTTAACAGGGGTCTATGGCTACACCTTC.